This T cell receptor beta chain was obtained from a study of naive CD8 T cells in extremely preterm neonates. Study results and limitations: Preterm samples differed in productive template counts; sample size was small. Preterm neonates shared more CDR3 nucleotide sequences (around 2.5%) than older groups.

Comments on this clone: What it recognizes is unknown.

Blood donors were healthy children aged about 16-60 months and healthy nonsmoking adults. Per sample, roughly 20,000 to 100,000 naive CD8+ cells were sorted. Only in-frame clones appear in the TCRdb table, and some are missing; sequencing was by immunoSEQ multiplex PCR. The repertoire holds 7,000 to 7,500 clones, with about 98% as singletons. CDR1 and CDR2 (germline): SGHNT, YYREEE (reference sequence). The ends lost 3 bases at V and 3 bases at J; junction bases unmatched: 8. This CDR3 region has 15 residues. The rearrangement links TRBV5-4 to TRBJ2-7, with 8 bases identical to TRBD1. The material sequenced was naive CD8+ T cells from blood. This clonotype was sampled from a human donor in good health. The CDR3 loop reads CASSSDRGLFYEQYF. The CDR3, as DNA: TGTGCCAGCAGCTCCGACAGGGGTCTATTCTACGAGCAGTACTTC.